The 20 T cell receptor beta chains presented below share a single source sample, sequenced in a study of response to subunit inactivated influenza vaccine. TCRdb used MiXCR to reprocess the RT-PCR reads, holding one entry per CDR3 protein. The sample includes a few hundred thousand distinct CDR3 sequences, 11% of them seen just once. The sequences come from PBMCs from blood, collected 40 to 50 days after vaccination. The receptors shown here come from a man aged 50 to 59 who received an inactivated influenza vaccine.

This clonotype was recorded a few times. The gene calls are TRBV7-2 and TRBJ2-7, with D tentatively TRBD2 (6 bases). The CDR3 runs to 16 residues. Trimming left V 4 bases short and J 0 bases short, with 16 bases between. From germline, CDR1 is SGHTA and CDR2 FQGNSA. The CDR3 reads CASSSRGLASSYEQYF. The CDR3, as DNA: TGTGCCAGCAGCTCGAGGGGACTGGCTAGCTCCTACGAGCAGTACTTC.

This clonotype was counted many times. This chain's CDR3 is CASSLEVTPHEAFF. The DNA for the CDR3 is TGCGCCAGCAGCTTGGAGGTCACTCCCCATGAAGCTTTCTTT. The chain employs TRBV5-1 and TRBJ1-1, with D unresolved. CDR3 size: 14 residues. Germline assignment: CDR1 SGHRS and CDR2 YFSETQ. V was cut by 0 bases and J by 7 bases, with 13 bases left in between.

In its sample, this clonotype was seen a few times. The chain joins TRBV7-9 to TRBJ2-1; D is unclear. The germline V gene has CDR1 SEHNR and CDR2 FQNEAQ (reference sequence). The ends were cut back, 1 base at V and 9 bases at J, with 7 bases in the middle. The CDR3 is 12 amino acids. The CDR3: CASSLGVSEQFF. CDR3 nucleotide sequence: TGTGCCAGCAGCTTAGGGGTTTCTGAGCAGTTCTTC.

The chain is built from TRBV7-2 and TRBJ2-7, with 7 bases fitting TRBD1. With 5 bases clipped from V and 4 bases from J, the junction kept 11 bases outside the gene matches. The CDR3 is 15 residues long. The V gene's germline CDR1 is SGHTA and CDR2 FQGNSA. CDR3 DNA: TGTGCCAGCAGCCCCCAAAGGGGGCGCGGGTACGAGCAGTACTTC. Amino acids: CASSPQRGRGYEQYF.

This clonotype came up a few times. V is TRBV5-1 and J is TRBJ1-4; 10 bases are a match to TRBD1. CDR1 and CDR2 (germline): SGHRS, YFSETQ. The junction had 2 bases not matched to a gene; V was cut back by 4 bases and J by 11 bases. The CDR3 consists of 12 residues. CDR3 sequence: CASSPDRGKLFF. DNA of the CDR3: TGCGCCAGCAGCCCGGACAGGGGGAAACTGTTTTTT.

The chain employs TRBV12-3 or TRBV12-4 and TRBJ2-3, with D tentatively TRBD2 (5 bases). V shed 6 bases and J shed 0 bases, with 10 bases lying between them. The CDR3 extends over 14 amino acids. The CDR3 bases are TGTGCCAGCAGCGAAAAGCGGAGCACAGATACGCAGTATTTT. As protein: CASSEKRSTDTQYF.

This clonotype was picked up a small number of times. The rearrangement uses TRBV20-1 and TRBJ2-1; D is possibly TRBD2 (5 bases). Between the trimmed V and J ends, which lost 6 bases and 3 bases, there was a span of 15 bases. This CDR3 spans 14 amino acids. Per the germline V gene, CDR1 is DFQATT and CDR2 is SNEGSKA (reference sequence). The CDR3 reads CSARRGALYNEQFF. For the CDR3, the DNA is TGCAGTGCGAGACGGGGTGCCCTCTACAATGAGCAGTTCTTC.

This chain links TRBV12-2 with TRBJ2-1. TRBV12-2 is deemed a pseudogene. The CDR3 contains 16 residues. CDR3 protein: CASRLAHRDYYNEQFF. As DNA, the CDR3 is TGTGCAAGTCGCTTAGCGCACCGGGACTACTACAATGAGCAGTTCTTC.

This clonotype came up once. This chain joins TRBV9 and TRBJ1-2; D remains unclear. The V and J ends lost 3 bases and 5 bases respectively, with 5 bases between them. The CDR3 loop spans 11 amino acids. CDR1 and CDR2 (germline): SGDLS, YYNGEE. The DNA for the CDR3 is TGTGCCAGCAGCGCCGAGTATGGCTACACCTTC. This encodes CASSAEYGYTF.

V is TRBV28 and J is TRBJ1-2; D unclear. The CDR3 length is 14 residues. Per germline, CDR1 MDHEN and CDR2 SYDVKM. The ends were cut back, 2 bases at V and 0 bases at J, with 7 bases in the middle. CDR3 DNA sequence: TGTGCCAGCAGTTTAAACCTCCCTAACTATGGCTACACCTTC. Protein product: CASSLNLPNYGYTF.

The V and J genes are TRBV28 and TRBJ1-3, with D maybe TRBD1 (6 bases). CDR1 and CDR2 from the germline V gene are MDHEN and SYDVKM. Trimming shortened V by 4 bases and J by 5 bases, and 12 bases separated the two germline ends. CDR3 length: 14 residues. The CDR3 nucleotides read TGTGCCAGCAGTTCAGGACAGCGAAGAAACACCATATATTTT. This gives the protein CASSSGQRRNTIYF. The entire variable domain, with the rest obtained from reference TRBV28 and TRBJ1-3, is as follows: DVKVTQSSRYLVKRTGEKVFLECVQDMDHENMFWYRQDPGLGLRLIYFSYDVKMKEKGDIPEGYSVSREKKERFSLILESASTNQTSMYLCASSSGQRRNTIYFGEGSWLTVV.

The rearrangement links TRBV9 to TRBJ1-1, with TRBD1 identical over 8 bases. Germline-derived CDR1 and CDR2 are SGDLS and YYNGEE. The length of the CDR3 is 15 residues. J was trimmed by 4 bases and V by 3 bases; bases with no gene match: 8. The CDR3: CASSESDRAGTEAFF. DNA for the CDR3: TGTGCCAGCAGCGAATCGGACAGGGCGGGCACTGAAGCTTTCTTT.

The sample holds a few counts of this clonotype. J is TRBJ1-1 and V is TRBV20-1; D is undetermined. CDR1 is DFQATT, CDR2 SNEGSKA, per germline (reference sequence). Trimming shortened V by 5 bases and J by 8 bases, and 21 bases separated the two germline ends. The CDR3 extends over 14 amino acids. The CDR3 is CSAPTTSGPQEAFF. In DNA, the CDR3 is TGCAGTGCTCCTACCACAAGCGGTCCTCAGGAAGCTTTCTTT.

V and J are TRBV20-1 and TRBJ2-7; D may match TRBD1 or TRBD2 (5 bases each). The CDR3 runs to 14 residues. Germline lookup yields CDR1 DFQATT and CDR2 SNEGSKA (reference sequence). Trimming removed 0 bases from V and 0 bases from J, with 9 bases in between. The CDR3 DNA sequence: TGCAGTGCTAGAGACCCGGGGCTCTCCTACGAGCAGTACTTC. Protein sequence: CSARDPGLSYEQYF.

There are a few counts of this clonotype. The chain has TRBV24-1 and TRBJ2-7; D is perhaps TRBD1 (6 bases). The V and J ends lost 4 bases and 6 bases respectively, with 12 bases between them. CDR1 is KGHDR, CDR2 SFDVKD, per germline. The CDR3 consists of 13 residues. The CDR3 protein is CATSEPQGREQYF. In DNA form, the CDR3 reads TGTGCCACCAGTGAGCCACAGGGACGCGAGCAGTACTTC.

The chain is built from TRBV29-1 and TRBJ2-2; D may correspond to TRBD1 or TRBD2 (5 bases each). The V gene lost 7 bases and the J gene lost 6 bases, with 15 bases spanning the gap. The CDR3 sequence is 13 residues long. From germline, CDR1 is SQVTM and CDR2 ANQGSEA. The CDR3, as DNA: TGCAGCGCCAGCTCAGGGAGAGCCGGGGAGCTGTTTTTT. This encodes CSASSGRAGELFF.

This clonotype was found many times. The V gene is TRBV20-1, the J gene TRBJ2-3, with D possibly TRBD2 on 7 matching bases. Germline V gene data show CDR1 as DFQATT and CDR2 as SNEGSKA (reference sequence). The CDR3 runs to 14 residues. V lost 3 bases and J lost 3, with 13 bases in between. In nucleotides, the CDR3 is TGCAGTGCTAGGGGGGGGCTAGGGACAGATACGCAGTATTTT. It translates to CSARGGLGTDTQYF.

There are many counts of this clonotype. The V and J genes are TRBV29-1 and TRBJ2-7; a possible D gene is TRBD2 (5 bases). This CDR3 is 15 amino acids long. Per the germline V gene, CDR1 is SQVTM and CDR2 is ANQGSEA. Deletions cut 0 bases from V and 5 bases from J, with 17 bases between. In DNA form, the CDR3 reads TGCAGCGTTGAAGATGAGGGCGGTGGGTACCACGAGCAGTACTTC. This translates into CSVEDEGGGYHEQYF.

This clonotype came up many times. The CDR3 DNA reads TGTGCCACCAGTAGGGACTACAATGAGCAGTTCTTC. This sequence encodes CATSRDYNEQFF. The chain has TRBV15 and TRBJ2-1; D remains unclear. The V gene lost 6 bases and the J gene lost 3 bases, with 6 bases spanning the gap. The V gene's germline CDR1 is LNHNV and CDR2 YYDKDF (reference sequence). This CDR3 has 12 residues.

This clonotype was seen a few times. The J gene is TRBJ2-3, the V gene TRBV5-6; TRBD2 matches 9 bases. Germline values: CDR1 SGHDT, CDR2 YYEEEE. The junction had 11 bases not matched to a gene; V was cut back by 3 bases and J by 0 bases. The CDR3 length is 18 residues. CDR3 amino acids: CASSWAGLAGSSTDTQYF. The CDR3 DNA reads TGTGCCAGCAGCTGGGCTGGGCTAGCGGGGAGTAGCACAGATACGCAGTATTTT.